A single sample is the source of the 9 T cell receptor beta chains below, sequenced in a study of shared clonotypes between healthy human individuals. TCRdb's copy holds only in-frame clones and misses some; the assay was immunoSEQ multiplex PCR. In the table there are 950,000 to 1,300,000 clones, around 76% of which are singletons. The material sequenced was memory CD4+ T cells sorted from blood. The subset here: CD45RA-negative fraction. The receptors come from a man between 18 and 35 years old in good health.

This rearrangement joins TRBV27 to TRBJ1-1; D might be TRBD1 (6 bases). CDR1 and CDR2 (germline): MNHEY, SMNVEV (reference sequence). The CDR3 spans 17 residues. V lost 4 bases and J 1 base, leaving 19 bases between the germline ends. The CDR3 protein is CASSSPRGGRTNTEAFF. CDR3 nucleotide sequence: TGTGCCAGCAGTTCACCCCGAGGGGGACGGACGAACACTGAAGCTTTCTTT.

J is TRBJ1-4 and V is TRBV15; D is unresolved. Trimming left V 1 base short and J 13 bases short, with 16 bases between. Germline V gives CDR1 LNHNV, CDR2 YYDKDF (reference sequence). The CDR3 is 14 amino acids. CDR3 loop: CATSRAGFSGSLFF. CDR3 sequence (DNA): TGTGCCACCAGCAGAGCGGGATTCTCCGGTTCACTGTTTTTT.

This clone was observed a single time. The CDR3 sequence is CASSAYATGELFF. Here the CDR3 DNA reads TGTGCCAGCAGTGCATATGCGACCGGGGAGCTGTTTTTT. V and J are TRBV25-1 and TRBJ2-2; D is undetermined. The CDR3 is made up of 13 amino acids. The germline V gene encodes CDR1 MGHDK and CDR2 SYGVNS. With 4 bases removed from V and 5 bases from J, the gap between germline ends came to 8 bases.

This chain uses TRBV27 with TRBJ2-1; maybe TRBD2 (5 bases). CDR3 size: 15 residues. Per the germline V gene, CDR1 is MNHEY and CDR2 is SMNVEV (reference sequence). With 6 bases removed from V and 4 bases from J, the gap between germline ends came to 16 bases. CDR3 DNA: TGTGCCAGCAGAGAGGGCCTAAATTCTTACAATGAGCAGTTCTTC. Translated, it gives CASREGLNSYNEQFF.

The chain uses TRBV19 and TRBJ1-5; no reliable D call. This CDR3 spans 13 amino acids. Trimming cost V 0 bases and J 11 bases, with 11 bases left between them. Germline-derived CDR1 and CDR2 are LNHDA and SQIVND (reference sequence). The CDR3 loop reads CASSIEARGAQHF. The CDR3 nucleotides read TGTGCCAGTAGTATAGAGGCCAGAGGTGCCCAGCATTTT. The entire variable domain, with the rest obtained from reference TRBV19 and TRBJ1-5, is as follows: DGGITQSPKYLFRKEGQNVTLSCEQNLNHDAMYWYRQDPGQGLRLIYYSQIVNDFQKGDIAEGYSVSREKKESFPLTVTSAQKNPTAFYLCASSIEARGAQHFGDGTRLSIL.

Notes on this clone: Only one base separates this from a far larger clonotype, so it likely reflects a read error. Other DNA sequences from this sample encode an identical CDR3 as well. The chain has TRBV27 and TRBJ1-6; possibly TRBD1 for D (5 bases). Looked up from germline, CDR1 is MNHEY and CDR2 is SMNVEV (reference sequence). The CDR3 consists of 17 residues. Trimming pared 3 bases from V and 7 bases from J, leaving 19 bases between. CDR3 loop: CASSFLHSWGGNSPLHF. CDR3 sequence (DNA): TGTGCCAGCAGTTTCCTTCACTCTTGGGGGGGAAATTCACCCCTCCACTTT.

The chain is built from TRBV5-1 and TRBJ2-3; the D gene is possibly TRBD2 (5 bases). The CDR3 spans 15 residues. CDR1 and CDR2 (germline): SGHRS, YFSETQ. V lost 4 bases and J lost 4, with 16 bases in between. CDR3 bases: TGCGCCAGCAGCCAAGAGGGTTTGGTCGCAGATACGCAGTATTTT. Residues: CASSQEGLVADTQYF. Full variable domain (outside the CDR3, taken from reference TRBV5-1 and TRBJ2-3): KAGVTQTPRYLIKTRGQQVTLSCSPISGHRSVSWYQQTPGQGLQFLFEYFSETQRNKGNFPGRFSGRQFSNSRSEMNVSTLELGDSALYLCASSQEGLVADTQYFGPGTRLTVL.

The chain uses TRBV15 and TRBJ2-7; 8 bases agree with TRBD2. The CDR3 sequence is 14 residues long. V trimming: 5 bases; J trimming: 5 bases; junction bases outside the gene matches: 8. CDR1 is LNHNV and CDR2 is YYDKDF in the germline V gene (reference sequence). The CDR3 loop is CATSGGTRAHEQYF. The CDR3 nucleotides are TGTGCCACCAGCGGCGGGACTAGGGCCCACGAGCAGTACTTC.

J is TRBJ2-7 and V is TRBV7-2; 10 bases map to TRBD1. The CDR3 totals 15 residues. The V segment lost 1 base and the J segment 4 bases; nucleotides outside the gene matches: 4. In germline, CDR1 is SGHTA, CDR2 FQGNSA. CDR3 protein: CASSLVLGQGYEQYF. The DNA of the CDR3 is TGTGCCAGCAGCTTAGTGCTGGGACAGGGGTACGAGCAGTACTTC.